Here is one TCR beta chain with its context. This entry is derived from a study of neoadjuvant anti-PD-1 for oral cavity cancer. Germline CDR1 is KGHSH and CDR2 is LQKENI. The CDR3 covers 13 residues. The V gene lost 3 bases and the J gene lost 8 bases, with 11 bases spanning the gap. Regarding time point: after neoadjuvant nivolumab, at surgical resection. TCRdb keeps only in-frame clones here, not all; method: immunoSEQ multiplex PCR. Among about 68,000 clones, 70% to 90% were seen once, and the ten largest hold about 3.4%. This material consisted of PBMCs, taken after nivolumab (anti-PD-1) treatment. This chain links TRBV18 with TRBJ2-1; D unclear. This receptor was taken from a person between 40 and 85 years old with oral cavity squamous cell carcinoma. The CDR3 DNA follows: TGTGCCAGCTCACCCCCCTCTTGGGATGAGCAGTTCTTC. The encoded protein is CASSPPSWDEQFF.